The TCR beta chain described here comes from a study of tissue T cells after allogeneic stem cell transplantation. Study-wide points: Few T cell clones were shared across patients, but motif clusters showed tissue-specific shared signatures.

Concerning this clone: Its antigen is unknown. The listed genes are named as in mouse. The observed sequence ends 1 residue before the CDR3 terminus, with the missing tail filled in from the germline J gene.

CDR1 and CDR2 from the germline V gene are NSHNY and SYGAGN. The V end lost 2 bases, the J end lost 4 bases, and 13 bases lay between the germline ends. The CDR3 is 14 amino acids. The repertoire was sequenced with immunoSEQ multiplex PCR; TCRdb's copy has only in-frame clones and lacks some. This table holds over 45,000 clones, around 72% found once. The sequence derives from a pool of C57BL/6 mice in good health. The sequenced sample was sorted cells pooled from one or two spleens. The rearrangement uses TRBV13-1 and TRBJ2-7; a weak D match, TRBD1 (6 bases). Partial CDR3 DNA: TGTGCCAGCAGTGAGAGGGGGACAAATTATGAACAGTAC. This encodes CASSERGTNYEQY. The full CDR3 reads CASSERGTNYEQYF.